Following are 4 T cell receptor beta chains from one sample sequenced in a study of T cells after yellow fever vaccination. Each CDR3 protein is one row after TCRdb ran MiXCR on the 5' RACE reads. The sample holds hundreds of thousands of distinct CDR3 sequences, roughly 14% seen once. Sequenced material: PBMCs, taken on the day of the yellow fever booster vaccination. These receptor sequences come from a man younger than 40 who received the YFV17D yellow fever vaccine.

V and J are TRBV7-2 and TRBJ2-7; 7 bases map to TRBD2. In germline, CDR1 is SGHTA, CDR2 FQGNSA. CDR3 length equals 14 residues. The V and J ends lost 5 bases and 2 bases, in that order; junction bases with no gene match: 6. CDR3 sequence (DNA): TGTGCCAGCAGCCGCACTAGCGTACCCTACGAGCAGTACTTC. Its translation: CASSRTSVPYEQYF.

This clonotype was counted ten times or more. This chain connects TRBV11-2 to TRBJ2-5; tentative D call: TRBD2 (5 bases). CDR1 and CDR2 from the germline V gene are SGHAT and FQNNGV. This CDR3 contains 14 residues. The V end was cut by 1 base, the J end by 0 bases, with 6 bases between. CDR3 sequence (DNA): TGTGCCAGCAGCTTAGGCGGGTACCAAGAGACCCAGTACTTC. This translates into CASSLGGYQETQYF.

The table lists this clonotype with a few counts. The chain has TRBV28 and TRBJ2-1, with D possibly TRBD2 on 7 matching bases. The V and J ends lost 11 bases and 15 bases respectively, with 23 bases between them. This CDR3 has 12 amino acids. CDR1 MDHEN and CDR2 SYDVKM come from the germline V gene. This CDR3 is CASEGGGGTRFF. CDR3 bases: TGTGCCTCAGAGGGGGGGGGAGGGACGAGGTTCTTC. The whole variable domain, filled in from reference TRBV28 and TRBJ2-1, reads DVKVTQSSRYLVKRTGEKVFLECVQDMDHENMFWYRQDPGLGLRLIYFSYDVKMKEKGDIPEGYSVSREKKERFSLILESASTNQTSMYLCASEGGGGTRFFGPGTRLTVL.

This clonotype was recorded a few times. The CDR3 sequence: CATSREEGQTQYF. CDR3 sequence (DNA): TGTGCCACCAGCAGGGAAGAGGGGCAGACCCAGTACTTC. The genes are TRBV15 and TRBJ2-5; D could derive from TRBD1 or TRBD2 (5 bases each). V dropped 3 bases and J dropped 6 bases, with 11 bases sitting between them. The CDR3 loop spans 13 amino acids. The germline V gene has CDR1 LNHNV and CDR2 YYDKDF (reference sequence).